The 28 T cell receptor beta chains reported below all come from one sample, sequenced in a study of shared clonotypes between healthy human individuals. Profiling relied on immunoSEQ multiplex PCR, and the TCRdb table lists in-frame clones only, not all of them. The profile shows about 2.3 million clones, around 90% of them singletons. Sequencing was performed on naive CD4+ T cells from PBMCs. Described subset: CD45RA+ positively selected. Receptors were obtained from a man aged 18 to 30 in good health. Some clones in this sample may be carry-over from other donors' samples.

The CDR3 loop reads CASRKTLIEGGRTQETQYF. For the CDR3, the DNA is TGCGCCAGCAGGAAGACCTTAATAGAGGGCGGGAGGACCCAAGAGACCCAGTACTTC. J is TRBJ2-5 and V is TRBV4-1; 8 bases map to TRBD2. CDR1 and CDR2 (germline): MGHRA, YSYEKL. The V gene end was trimmed by 6 bases and the J gene end by 1 base; junction bases not matched to a gene: 19. The CDR3 has 19 residues.

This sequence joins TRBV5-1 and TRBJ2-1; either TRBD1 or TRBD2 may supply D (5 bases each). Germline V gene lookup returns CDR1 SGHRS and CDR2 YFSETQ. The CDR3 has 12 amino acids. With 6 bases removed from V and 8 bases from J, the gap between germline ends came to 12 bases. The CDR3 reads CASKVRDHEQFF. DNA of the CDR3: TGCGCCAGCAAGGTCAGGGACCATGAGCAGTTCTTC.

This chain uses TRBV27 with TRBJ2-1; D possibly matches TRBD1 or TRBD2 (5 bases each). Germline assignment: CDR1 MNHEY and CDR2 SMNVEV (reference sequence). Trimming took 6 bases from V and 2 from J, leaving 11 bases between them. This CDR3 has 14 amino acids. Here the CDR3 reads CASSPPGPYNEQFF. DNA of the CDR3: TGTGCCAGCAGCCCACCGGGACCCTACAATGAGCAGTTCTTC.

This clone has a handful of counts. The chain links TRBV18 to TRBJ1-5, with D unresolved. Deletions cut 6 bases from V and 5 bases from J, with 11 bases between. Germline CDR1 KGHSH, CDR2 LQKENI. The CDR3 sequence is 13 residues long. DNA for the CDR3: TGTGCCAGCTCCTCGGGGAGGGATCAGCCCCAGCATTTT. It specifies CASSSGRDQPQHF.

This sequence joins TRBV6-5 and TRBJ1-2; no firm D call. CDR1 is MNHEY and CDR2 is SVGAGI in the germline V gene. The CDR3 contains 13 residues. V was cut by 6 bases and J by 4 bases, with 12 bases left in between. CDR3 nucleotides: TGTGCCAGCAGCTCTAACATCCTCTATGGCTACACCTTC. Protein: CASSSNILYGYTF.

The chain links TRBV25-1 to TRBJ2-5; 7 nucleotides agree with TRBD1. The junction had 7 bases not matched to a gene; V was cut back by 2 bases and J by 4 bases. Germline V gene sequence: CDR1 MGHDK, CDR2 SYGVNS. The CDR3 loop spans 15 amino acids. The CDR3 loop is CASSEPRQGGETQYF. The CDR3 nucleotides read TGTGCCAGCAGTGAACCTCGACAGGGCGGAGAGACCCAGTACTTC.

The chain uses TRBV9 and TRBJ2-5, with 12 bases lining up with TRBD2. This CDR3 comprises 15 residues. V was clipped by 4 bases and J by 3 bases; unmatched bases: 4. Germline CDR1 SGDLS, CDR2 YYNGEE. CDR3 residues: CASSLLAGGEETQYF. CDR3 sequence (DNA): TGTGCCAGCAGCTTACTAGCGGGAGGCGAAGAGACCCAGTACTTC.

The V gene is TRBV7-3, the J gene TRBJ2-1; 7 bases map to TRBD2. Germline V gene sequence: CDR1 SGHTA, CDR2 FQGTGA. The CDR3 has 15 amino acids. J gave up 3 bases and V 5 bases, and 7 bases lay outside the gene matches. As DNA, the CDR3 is TGTGCCAGCAGCCCCTTGGGGGAGGGCTACAATGAGCAGTTCTTC. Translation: CASSPLGEGYNEQFF.

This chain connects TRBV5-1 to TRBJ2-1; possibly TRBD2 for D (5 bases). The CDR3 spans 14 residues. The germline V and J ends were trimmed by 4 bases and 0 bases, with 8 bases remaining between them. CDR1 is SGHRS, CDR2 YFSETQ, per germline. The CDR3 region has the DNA TGCGCCAGCAGCACTAGTAACTCCTACAATGAGCAGTTCTTC. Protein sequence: CASSTSNSYNEQFF.

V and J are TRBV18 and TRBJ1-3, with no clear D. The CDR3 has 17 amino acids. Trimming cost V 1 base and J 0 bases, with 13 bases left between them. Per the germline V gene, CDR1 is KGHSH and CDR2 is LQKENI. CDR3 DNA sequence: TGTGCCAGCTCACCACTAGGCAGGAGTGGCTCTGGAAACACCATATATTTT. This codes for CASSPLGRSGSGNTIYF.

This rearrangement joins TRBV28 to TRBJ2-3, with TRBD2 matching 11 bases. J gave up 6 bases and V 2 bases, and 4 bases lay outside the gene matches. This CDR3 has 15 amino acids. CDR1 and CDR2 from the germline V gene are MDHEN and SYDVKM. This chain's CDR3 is CASSLVAGGLDTQYF. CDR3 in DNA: TGTGCCAGCAGTTTAGTAGCGGGAGGGTTGGATACGCAGTATTTT.

CDR3 nucleotides: TGTGCCAGCAGTGAAGGCATTGGGGGCACCGGGGAGCTGTTTTTT. It specifies CASSEGIGGTGELFF. The chain is built from TRBV6-1 and TRBJ2-2; D tentatively fits TRBD1 or TRBD2 (5 bases each). The ends were cut back, 1 base at V and 4 bases at J, with 10 bases in the middle. Germline V CDR1 and CDR2: MNHNS, SASEGT. The CDR3 is 15 amino acids.

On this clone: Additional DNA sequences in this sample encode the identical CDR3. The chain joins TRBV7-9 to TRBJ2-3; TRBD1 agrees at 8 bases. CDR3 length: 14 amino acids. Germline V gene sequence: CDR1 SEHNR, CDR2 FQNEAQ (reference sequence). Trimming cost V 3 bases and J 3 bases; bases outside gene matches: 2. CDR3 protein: CASSLDRATDTQYF. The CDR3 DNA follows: TGTGCCAGCAGCTTGGACAGGGCTACAGATACGCAGTATTTT.

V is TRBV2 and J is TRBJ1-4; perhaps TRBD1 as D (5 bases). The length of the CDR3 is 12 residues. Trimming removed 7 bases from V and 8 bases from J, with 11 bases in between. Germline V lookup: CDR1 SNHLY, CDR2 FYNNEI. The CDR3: CASMGRGEKLFF. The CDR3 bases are TGTGCCAGCATGGGGCGGGGGGAAAAACTGTTTTTT.

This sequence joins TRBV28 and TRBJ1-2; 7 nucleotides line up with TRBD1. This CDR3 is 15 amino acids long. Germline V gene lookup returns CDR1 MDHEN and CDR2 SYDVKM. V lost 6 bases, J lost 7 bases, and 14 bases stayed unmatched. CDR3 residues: CASRTGTALAAGYTF. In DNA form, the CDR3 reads TGTGCCAGCAGAACCGGGACAGCGTTAGCAGCTGGCTACACCTTC.

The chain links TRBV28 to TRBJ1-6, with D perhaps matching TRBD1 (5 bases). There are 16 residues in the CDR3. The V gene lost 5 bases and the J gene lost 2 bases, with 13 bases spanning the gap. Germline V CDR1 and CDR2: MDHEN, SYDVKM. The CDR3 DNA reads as TGTGCCAGCAGTATCGGGGGGTCGGCCTATAATTCACCCCTCCACTTT. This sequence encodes CASSIGGSAYNSPLHF.

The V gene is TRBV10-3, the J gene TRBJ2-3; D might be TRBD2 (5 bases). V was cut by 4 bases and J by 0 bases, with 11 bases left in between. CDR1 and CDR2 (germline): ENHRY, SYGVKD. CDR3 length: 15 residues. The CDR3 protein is CAISVASYSTDTQYF. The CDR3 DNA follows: TGTGCCATCAGTGTAGCGAGTTACAGCACAGATACGCAGTATTTT.

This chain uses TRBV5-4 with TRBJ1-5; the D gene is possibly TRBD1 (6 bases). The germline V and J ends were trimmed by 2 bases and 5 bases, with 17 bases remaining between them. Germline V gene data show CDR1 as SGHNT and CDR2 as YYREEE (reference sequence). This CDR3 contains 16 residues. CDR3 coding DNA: TGTGCCAGCAGCTTAATGGACAGCGACCGAGATCAGCCCCAGCATTTT. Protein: CASSLMDSDRDQPQHF.

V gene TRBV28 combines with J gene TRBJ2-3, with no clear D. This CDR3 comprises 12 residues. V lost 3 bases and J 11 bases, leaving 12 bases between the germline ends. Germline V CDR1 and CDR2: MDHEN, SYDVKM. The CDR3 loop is CASSFKPPGQYF. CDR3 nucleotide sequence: TGTGCCAGCAGTTTTAAGCCCCCAGGGCAGTATTTT. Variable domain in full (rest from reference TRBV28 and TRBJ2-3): DVKVTQSSRYLVKRTGEKVFLECVQDMDHENMFWYRQDPGLGLRLIYFSYDVKMKEKGDIPEGYSVSREKKERFSLILESASTNQTSMYLCASSFKPPGQYFGPGTRLTVL.

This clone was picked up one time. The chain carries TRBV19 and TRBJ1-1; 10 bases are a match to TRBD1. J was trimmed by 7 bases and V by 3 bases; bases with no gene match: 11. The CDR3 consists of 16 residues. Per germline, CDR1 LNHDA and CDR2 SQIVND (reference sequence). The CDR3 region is CASSIFAERDRGEAFF. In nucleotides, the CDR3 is TGTGCCAGTAGTATTTTCGCGGAGAGGGACAGGGGTGAAGCTTTCTTT.

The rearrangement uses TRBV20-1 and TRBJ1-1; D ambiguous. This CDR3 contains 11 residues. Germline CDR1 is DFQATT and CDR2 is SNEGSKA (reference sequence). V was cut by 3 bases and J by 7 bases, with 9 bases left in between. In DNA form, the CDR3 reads TGCAGTGCTAGTCAAGGATTTGAAGCTTTCTTT. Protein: CSASQGFEAFF.

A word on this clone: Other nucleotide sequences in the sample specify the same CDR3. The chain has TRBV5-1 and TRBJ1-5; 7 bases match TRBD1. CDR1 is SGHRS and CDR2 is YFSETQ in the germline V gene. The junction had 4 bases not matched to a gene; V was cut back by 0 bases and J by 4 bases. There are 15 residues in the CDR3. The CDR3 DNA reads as TGCGCCAGCAGCTTGGCCGGGACAGTTAATCAGCCCCAGCATTTT. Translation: CASSLAGTVNQPQHF.

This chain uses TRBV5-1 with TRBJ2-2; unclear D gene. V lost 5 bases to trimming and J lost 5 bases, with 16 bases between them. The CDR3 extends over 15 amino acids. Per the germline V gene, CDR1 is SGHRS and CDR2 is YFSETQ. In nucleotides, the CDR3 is TGCGCCAGCAGGATGCCGGCAGCCTCGACCGGGGAGCTGTTTTTT. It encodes CASRMPAASTGELFF. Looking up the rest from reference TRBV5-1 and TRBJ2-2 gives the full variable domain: KAGVTQTPRYLIKTRGQQVTLSCSPISGHRSVSWYQQTPGQGLQFLFEYFSETQRNKGNFPGRFSGRQFSNSRSEMNVSTLELGDSALYLCASRMPAASTGELFFGEGSRLTVL.

CDR3 bases: TGCGCCAGCAGCCAAGAGCAGGACGGGATCCACGAGCAGTACTTC. It yields the protein CASSQEQDGIHEQYF. The rearrangement uses TRBV4-1 and TRBJ2-7, with D possibly matching TRBD2 (5 bases). CDR1 and CDR2 from the germline V gene are MGHRA and YSYEKL. This CDR3 contains 15 residues. The V end lost 0 bases, the J end lost 5 bases, and 14 bases lay between the germline ends.

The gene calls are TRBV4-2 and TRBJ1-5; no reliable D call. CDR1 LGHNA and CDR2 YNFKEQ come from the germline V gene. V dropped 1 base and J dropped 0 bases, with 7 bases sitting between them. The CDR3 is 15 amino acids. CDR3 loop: CASSQGQYSNQPQHF. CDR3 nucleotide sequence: TGTGCCAGCAGCCAAGGTCAGTATAGCAATCAGCCCCAGCATTTT.

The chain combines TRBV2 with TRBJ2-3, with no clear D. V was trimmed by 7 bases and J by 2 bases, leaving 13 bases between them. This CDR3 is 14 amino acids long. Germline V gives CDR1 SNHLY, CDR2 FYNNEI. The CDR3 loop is CASKMAVLTDTQYF. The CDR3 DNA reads TGTGCCAGCAAAATGGCGGTTCTCACAGATACGCAGTATTTT.

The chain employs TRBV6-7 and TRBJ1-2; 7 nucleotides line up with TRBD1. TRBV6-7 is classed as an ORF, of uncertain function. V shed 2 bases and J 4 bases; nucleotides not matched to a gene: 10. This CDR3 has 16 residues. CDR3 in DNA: TGTGCCAGCAGTTACCAGAGCCGGGACAGCTTCTATGGCTACACCTTC. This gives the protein CASSYQSRDSFYGYTF.

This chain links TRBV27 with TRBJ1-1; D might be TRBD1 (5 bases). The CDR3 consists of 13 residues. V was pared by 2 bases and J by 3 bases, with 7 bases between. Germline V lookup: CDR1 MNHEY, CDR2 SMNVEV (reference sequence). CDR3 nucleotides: TGTGCCAGCAGTTTAGGAGGGGACACTGAAGCTTTCTTT. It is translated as CASSLGGDTEAFF.